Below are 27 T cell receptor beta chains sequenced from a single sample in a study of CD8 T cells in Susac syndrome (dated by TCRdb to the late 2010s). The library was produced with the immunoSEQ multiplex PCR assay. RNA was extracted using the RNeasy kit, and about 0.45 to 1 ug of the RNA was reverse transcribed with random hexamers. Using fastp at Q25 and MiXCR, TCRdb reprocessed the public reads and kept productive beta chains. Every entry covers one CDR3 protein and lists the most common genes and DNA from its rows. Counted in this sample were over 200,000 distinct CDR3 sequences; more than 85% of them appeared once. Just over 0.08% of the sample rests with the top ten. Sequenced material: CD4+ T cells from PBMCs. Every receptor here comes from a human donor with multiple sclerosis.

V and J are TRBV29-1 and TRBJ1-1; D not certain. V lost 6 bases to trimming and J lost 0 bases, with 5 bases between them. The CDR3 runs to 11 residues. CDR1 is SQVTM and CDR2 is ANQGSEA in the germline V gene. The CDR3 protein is CSVIVNTEAFF. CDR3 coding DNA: TGCAGCGTCATAGTGAACACTGAAGCTTTCTTT. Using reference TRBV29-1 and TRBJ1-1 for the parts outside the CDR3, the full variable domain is SAVISQKPSRDICQRGTSLTIQCQVDSQVTMMFWYRQQPGQSLTLIATANQGSEATYESGFVIDKFPISRPNLTFSTLTVSNMSPEDSSIYLCSVIVNTEAFFGQGTRLTVV.

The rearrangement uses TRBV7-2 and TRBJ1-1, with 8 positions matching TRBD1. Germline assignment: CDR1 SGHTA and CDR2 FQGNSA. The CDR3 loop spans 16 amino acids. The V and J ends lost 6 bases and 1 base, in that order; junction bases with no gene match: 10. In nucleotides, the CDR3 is TGTGCCAGCAGTCCGACAGGGGAGAGTGGGAACACTGAAGCTTTCTTT. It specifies CASSPTGESGNTEAFF.

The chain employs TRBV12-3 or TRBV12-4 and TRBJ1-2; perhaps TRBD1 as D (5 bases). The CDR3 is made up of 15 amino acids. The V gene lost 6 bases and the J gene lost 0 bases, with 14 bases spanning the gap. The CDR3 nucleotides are TGTGCCAGCAGACCCGGGGGAGGGTCTAACTATGGCTACACCTTC. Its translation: CASRPGGGSNYGYTF.

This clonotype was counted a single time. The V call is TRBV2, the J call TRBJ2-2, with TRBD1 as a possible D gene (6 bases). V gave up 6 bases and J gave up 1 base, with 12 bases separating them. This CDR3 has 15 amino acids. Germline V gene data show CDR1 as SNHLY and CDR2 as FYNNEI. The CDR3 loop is CASSEQGLNTGELFF. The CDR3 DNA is TGTGCCAGCAGCGAACAGGGATTGAACACCGGGGAGCTGTTTTTT. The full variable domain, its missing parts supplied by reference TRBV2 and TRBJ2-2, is EPEVTQTPSHQVTQMGQEVILRCVPISNHLYFYWYRQILGQKVEFLVSFYNNEISEKSEIFDDQFSVERPDGSNFTLKIRSTKLEDSAMYFCASSEQGLNTGELFFGEGSRLTVL.

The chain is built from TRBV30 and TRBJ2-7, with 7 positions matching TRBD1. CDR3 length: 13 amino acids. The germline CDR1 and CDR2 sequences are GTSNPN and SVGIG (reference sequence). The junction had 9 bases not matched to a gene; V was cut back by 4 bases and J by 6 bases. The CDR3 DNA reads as TGTGCCTGGAACGACAACAGGGGACGCGAGCAGTACTTC. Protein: CAWNDNRGREQYF.

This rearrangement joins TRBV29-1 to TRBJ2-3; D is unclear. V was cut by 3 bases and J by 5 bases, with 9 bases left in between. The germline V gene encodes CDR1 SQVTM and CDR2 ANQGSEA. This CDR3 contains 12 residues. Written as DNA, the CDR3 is TGCAGCGTTGACCACAGACGAGATACGCAGTATTTT. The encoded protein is CSVDHRRDTQYF.

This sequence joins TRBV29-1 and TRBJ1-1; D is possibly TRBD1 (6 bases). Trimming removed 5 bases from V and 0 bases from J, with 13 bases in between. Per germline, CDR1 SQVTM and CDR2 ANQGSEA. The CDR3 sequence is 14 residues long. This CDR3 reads CSVKGGRLNTEAFF. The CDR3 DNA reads TGCAGCGTTAAAGGGGGGCGGTTGAACACTGAAGCTTTCTTT. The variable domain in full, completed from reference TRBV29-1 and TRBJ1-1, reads SAVISQKPSRDICQRGTSLTIQCQVDSQVTMMFWYRQQPGQSLTLIATANQGSEATYESGFVIDKFPISRPNLTFSTLTVSNMSPEDSSIYLCSVKGGRLNTEAFFGQGTRLTVV.

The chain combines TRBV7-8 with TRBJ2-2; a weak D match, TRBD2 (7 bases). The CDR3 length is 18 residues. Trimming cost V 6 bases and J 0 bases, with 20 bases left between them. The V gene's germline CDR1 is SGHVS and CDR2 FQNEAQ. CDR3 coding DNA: TGTGCCAGCAGAGCGCGGGGGCCACGAATACCGAACACCGGGGAGCTGTTTTTT. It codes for CASRARGPRIPNTGELFF.

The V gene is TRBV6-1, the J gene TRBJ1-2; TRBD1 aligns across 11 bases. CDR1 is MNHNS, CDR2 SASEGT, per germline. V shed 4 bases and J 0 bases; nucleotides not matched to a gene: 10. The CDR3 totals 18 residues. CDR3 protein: CASSVIGTGGIANYGYTF. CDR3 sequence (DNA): TGTGCCAGCAGTGTCATCGGGACAGGGGGGATAGCTAACTATGGCTACACCTTC.

CDR3 sequence (DNA): TGCAGTGCCGCCAGGCTCCCGTCCTACGAGCAGTACTTC. It codes for CSAARLPSYEQYF. The chain links TRBV20-1 to TRBJ2-7; D is undetermined. The ends were cut back, 6 bases at V and 1 base at J, with 13 bases in the middle. CDR3 length: 13 amino acids. Germline V gene sequence: CDR1 DFQATT, CDR2 SNEGSKA (reference sequence).

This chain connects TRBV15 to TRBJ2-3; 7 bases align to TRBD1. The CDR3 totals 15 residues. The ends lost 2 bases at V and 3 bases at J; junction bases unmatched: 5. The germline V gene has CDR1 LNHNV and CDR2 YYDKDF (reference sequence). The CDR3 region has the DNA TGTGCCACCAGCAGAAGGACAGGAGAAACAGATACGCAGTATTTT. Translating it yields CATSRRTGETDTQYF.

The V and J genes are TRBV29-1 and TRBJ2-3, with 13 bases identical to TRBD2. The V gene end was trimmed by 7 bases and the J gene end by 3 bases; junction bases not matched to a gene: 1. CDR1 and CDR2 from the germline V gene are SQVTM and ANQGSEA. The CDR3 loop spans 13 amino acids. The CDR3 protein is CSGTSGGTDTQYF. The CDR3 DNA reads TGCAGCGGGACTAGCGGGGGAACAGATACGCAGTATTTT.

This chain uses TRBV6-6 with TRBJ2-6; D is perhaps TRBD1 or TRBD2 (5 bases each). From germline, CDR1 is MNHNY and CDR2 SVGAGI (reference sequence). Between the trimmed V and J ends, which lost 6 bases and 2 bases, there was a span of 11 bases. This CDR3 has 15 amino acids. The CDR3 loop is CASSRDLTGANVLTF. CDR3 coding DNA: TGTGCCAGCAGCAGGGACCTCACTGGGGCCAACGTCCTGACTTTC.

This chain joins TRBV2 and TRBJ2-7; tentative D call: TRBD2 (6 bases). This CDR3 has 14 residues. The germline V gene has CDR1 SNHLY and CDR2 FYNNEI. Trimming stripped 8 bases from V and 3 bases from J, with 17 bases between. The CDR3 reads CASGGGQLDYEQYF. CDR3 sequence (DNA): TGTGCCAGCGGAGGAGGGCAGTTAGACTACGAGCAGTACTTC.

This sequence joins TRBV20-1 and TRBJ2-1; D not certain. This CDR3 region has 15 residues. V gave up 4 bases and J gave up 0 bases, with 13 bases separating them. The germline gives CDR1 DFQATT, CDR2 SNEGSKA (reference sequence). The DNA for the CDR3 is TGCAGTGCTACGGGTCGGGCCGTCTCCTACAATGAGCAGTTCTTC. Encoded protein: CSATGRAVSYNEQFF.

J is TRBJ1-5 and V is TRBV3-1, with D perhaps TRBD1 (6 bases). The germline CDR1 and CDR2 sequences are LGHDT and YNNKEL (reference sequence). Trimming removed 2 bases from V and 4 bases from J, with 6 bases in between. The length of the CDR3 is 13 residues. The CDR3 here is CASSQTGNQPQHF. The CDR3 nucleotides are TGTGCCAGCAGCCAAACAGGGAATCAGCCCCAGCATTTT.

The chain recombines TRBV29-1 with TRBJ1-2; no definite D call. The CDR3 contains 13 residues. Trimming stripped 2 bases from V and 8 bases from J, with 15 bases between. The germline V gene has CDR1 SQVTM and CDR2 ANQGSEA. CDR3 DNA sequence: TGCAGCGTTGAAAGGGAAACAGCGTGGGGCTACACCTTC. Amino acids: CSVERETAWGYTF.

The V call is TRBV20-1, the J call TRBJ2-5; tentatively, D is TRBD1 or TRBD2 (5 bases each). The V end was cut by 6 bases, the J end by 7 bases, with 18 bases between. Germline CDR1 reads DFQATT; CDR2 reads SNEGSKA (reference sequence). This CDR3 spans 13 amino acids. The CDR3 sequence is CSAEPDRGGTQYF. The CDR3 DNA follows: TGCAGTGCCGAACCTGACCGTGGGGGGACCCAGTACTTC.

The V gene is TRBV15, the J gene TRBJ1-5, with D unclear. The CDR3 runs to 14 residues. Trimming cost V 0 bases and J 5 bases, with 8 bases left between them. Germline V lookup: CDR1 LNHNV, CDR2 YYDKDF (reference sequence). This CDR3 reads CATSRDRRDQPQHF. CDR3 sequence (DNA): TGTGCCACCAGCAGAGATCGAAGGGATCAGCCCCAGCATTTT.

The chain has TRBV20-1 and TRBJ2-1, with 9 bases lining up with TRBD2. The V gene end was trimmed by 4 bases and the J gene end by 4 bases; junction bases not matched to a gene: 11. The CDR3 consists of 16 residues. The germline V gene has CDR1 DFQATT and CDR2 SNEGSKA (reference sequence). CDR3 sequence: CSANPPGLAIYNEQFF. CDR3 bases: TGCAGTGCTAACCCCCCGGGACTAGCTATATACAATGAGCAGTTCTTC.

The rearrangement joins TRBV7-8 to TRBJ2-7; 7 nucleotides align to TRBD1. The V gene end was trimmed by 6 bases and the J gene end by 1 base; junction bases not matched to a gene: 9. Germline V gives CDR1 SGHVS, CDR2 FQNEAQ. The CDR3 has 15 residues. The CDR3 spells CASSSLQGSSYEQYF. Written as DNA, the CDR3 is TGTGCCAGCAGTAGCCTACAGGGGTCTTCCTACGAGCAGTACTTC.

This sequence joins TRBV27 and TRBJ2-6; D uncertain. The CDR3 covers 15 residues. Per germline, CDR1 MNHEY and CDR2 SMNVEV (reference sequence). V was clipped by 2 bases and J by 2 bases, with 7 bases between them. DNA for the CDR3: TGTGCCAGCAGTTTAGTCACGGCTGGGGCCAACGTCCTGACTTTC. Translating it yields CASSLVTAGANVLTF.

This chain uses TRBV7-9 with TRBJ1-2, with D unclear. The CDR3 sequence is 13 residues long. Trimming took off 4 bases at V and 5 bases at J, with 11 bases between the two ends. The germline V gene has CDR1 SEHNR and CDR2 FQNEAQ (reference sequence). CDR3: CASSSLVAYGYTF. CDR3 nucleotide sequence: TGTGCCAGCAGCTCCCTCGTCGCTTATGGCTACACCTTC.

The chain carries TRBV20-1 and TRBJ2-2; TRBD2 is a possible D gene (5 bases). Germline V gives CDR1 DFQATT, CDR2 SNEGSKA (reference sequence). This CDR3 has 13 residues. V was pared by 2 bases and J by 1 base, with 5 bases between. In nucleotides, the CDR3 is TGCAGTGCTAGACGGGGGAACACCGGGGAGCTGTTTTTT. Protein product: CSARRGNTGELFF.

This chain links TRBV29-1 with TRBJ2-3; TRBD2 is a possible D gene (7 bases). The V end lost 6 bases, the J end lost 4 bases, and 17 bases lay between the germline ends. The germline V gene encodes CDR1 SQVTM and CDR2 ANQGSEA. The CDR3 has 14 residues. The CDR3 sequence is CSVRGRGAADTQYF. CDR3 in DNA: TGCAGCGTCCGTGGACGGGGGGCCGCAGATACGCAGTATTTT.

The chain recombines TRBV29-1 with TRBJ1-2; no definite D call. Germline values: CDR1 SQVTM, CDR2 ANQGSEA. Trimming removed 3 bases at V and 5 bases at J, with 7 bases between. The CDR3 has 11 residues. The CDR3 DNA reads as TGCAGCGTTGACTGGACGTATGGCTACACCTTC. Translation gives CSVDWTYGYTF.

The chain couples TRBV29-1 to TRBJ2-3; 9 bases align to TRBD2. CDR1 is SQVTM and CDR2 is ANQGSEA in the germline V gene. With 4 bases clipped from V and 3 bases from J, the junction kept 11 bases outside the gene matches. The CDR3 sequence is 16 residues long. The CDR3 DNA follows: TGCAGCGTTGCCCTATTCGGCGGGGGGGCAACAGATACGCAGTATTTT. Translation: CSVALFGGGATDTQYF.